A selection of T cell receptor beta chains follows, all from one sample in a study of blood T cell repertoires in COVID-19. Data came from immunoSEQ multiplex PCR; TCRdb stores just in-frame clones and leaves some out. The repertoire includes about 160,000 clones, roughly 86% of them detected once, and approximately 0.62% sits in the top ten. Sequenced input: peripheral blood. The source is a man in his 60s with COVID-19, enrolled during active disease. Both conserved end residues are part of each CDR3. D genes are given only for firm matches. For some rows the clone size is stated as once, few or many, or as a class when expanded; others skip it.

TRBV30	.	.	TRBJ1-4	CAWSPAGVEKLFF	TGTGCCTGGAGCCCGGCGGGGGTTGAAAAACTGTTTTTT
TRBV19	.	TRBD1	TRBJ2-5	CASSDRGAKTQYF	TGTGCCAGTAGCGACAGGGGGGCTAAGACCCAGTACTTC
TRBV7-9	once	.	TRBJ1-4	CASSLGQGEVNEKLFF	TGTGCCAGCAGCTTAGGACAAGGGGAAGTTAATGAAAAACTGTTTTTT
TRBV4-3	.	.	TRBJ1-6	CASSQDLFRSYNSPLHF	TGCGCCAGCAGCCAAGATCTATTCAGGTCCTATAATTCACCCCTCCACTTT
TRBV6-5	.	TRBD2	TRBJ2-2	CASSPSSGGRGELFF	TGTGCCAGCAGTCCCTCGAGCGGGGGAAGGGGGGAGCTGTTTTTT
TRBV24-1	.	TRBD1	TRBJ1-2	CATSDPGQGTNGYTF	TGTGCCACCAGTGATCCGGGACAGGGAACGAATGGCTACACCTTC
TRBV2	.	.	TRBJ1-5	CASSEVWSGQPQHF	TGTGCCAGCAGTGAAGTCTGGAGTGGTCAGCCCCAGCATTTT
TRBV6-5	.	.	TRBJ1-1	CASSSGRQAFF	TGTGCCAGCAGTTCGGGGAGGCAAGCTTTCTTT
TRBV20-1	.	TRBD2	TRBJ2-3	CSASSGSPDTQYF	TGCAGTGCTAGTAGCGGGAGCCCAGATACGCAGTATTTT
TRBV5-8	once	TRBD1	TRBJ2-7	CASSSDRGKGQYF	TGTGCCAGCAGCTCGGACAGGGGGAAAGGGCAGTACTTC
TRBV7-2	.	TRBD1	TRBJ2-2	CASSLQGALGTGELFF	TGTGCCAGCAGCTTACAGGGGGCGTTAGGCACCGGGGAGCTGTTTTTT
TRBV24-1	.	.	TRBJ2-7	CATSDLGRNTSYEQYF	TGTGCCACCAGTGATTTGGGCAGGAATACGTCCTACGAGCAGTACTTC
TRBV7-8	once	.	TRBJ2-7	CASSLTGGTSYEQYF	TGTGCCAGCAGCTTAACCGGGGGTACCTCCTACGAGCAGTACTTC
TRBV24-1	.	TRBD2	TRBJ2-1	CATSDFSGRATDEQFF	TGTGCCACCAGTGATTTTAGCGGGAGGGCCACCGATGAGCAGTTCTTC
TRBV7-8	.	.	TRBJ1-3	CASSPRQSSGNTIYF	TGTGCCAGCAGCCCACGACAAAGCTCTGGAAACACCATATATTTT
TRBV4-3	.	TRBD1	TRBJ1-4	CASSQGQGNEKLFF	TGCGCCAGCAGCCAAGGACAGGGCAATGAAAAACTGTTTTTT
TRBV28	once	.	TRBJ2-1	CASVKLSYNEQFF	TGTGCCAGCGTCAAGCTCTCCTACAATGAGCAGTTCTTC